A single sample gave rise to the 16 T cell receptor beta chains below, sequenced in a study of cytotoxic CD8 clonotypes in ibrutinib-treated CLL. Assay used: immunoSEQ multiplex PCR; TCRdb lists only in-frame clones, some missing. The top ten clones hold over 6.5% of a sample with around 310,000 clones, about 80% of them seen once. The source was PBMCs, collected before ibrutinib treatment. These TCRs come from a human donor with chronic lymphocytic leukemia.

This sequence joins TRBV7-2 and TRBJ1-2; perhaps TRBD1 as D (6 bases). V was clipped by 2 bases and J by 4 bases, with 17 bases between them. Germline V CDR1 and CDR2: SGHTA, FQGNSA. The CDR3 runs 16 residues. CDR3 region: CASSLYADRLSYGYTF. CDR3 nucleotides: TGTGCCAGCAGCTTATACGCGGACAGACTCAGCTATGGCTACACCTTC.

The chain joins TRBV11-2 to TRBJ2-7; D gene uncertain. Trimming removed 7 bases from V and 1 base from J, with 11 bases in between. CDR3 length equals 13 residues. Per germline, CDR1 SGHAT and CDR2 FQNNGV. CDR3 sequence (DNA): TGTGCCAGCACGGTGCGGCAATCCTACGAGCAGTACTTC. This encodes CASTVRQSYEQYF. The full variable domain, rest sourced from reference TRBV11-2 and TRBJ2-7, is EAGVAQSPRYKIIEKRQSVAFWCNPISGHATLYWYQQILGQGPKLLIQFQNNGVVDDSQLPKDRFSAERLKGVDSTLKIQPAKLEDSAVYLCASTVRQSYEQYFGPGTRLTVT.

The chain recombines TRBV5-4 with TRBJ1-2; D is unclear. This CDR3 has 14 amino acids. V was cut by 3 bases and J by 3 bases, with 12 bases left in between. Germline assignment: CDR1 SGHNT and CDR2 YYREEE (reference sequence). The chain's CDR3 is CASSSGGADYGYTF. For the CDR3, the DNA is TGTGCCAGCAGCTCCGGCGGCGCGGACTATGGCTACACCTTC. Complete variable domain (other parts from reference TRBV5-4 and TRBJ1-2): ETGVTQSPTHLIKTRGQQVTLRCSSQSGHNTVSWYQQALGQGPQFIFQYYREEENGRGNFPPRFSGLQFPNYSSELNVNALELDDSALYLCASSSGGADYGYTFGSGTRLTVV.

This rearrangement joins TRBV9 to TRBJ2-1; 13 bases match TRBD2. CDR1 is SGDLS, CDR2 YYNGEE, per germline. The length of the CDR3 is 16 residues. The V gene end was trimmed by 3 bases and the J gene end by 6 bases; junction bases not matched to a gene: 6. DNA for the CDR3: TGTGCCAGCAGCGCCCCGAGGACTAGCGGGAGCAATGAGCAGTTCTTC. Translating gives CASSAPRTSGSNEQFF.

This chain joins TRBV5-4 and TRBJ2-2; no clear D. The CDR3 spans 11 residues. V gave up 4 bases and J gave up 4 bases, with 2 bases separating them. Per germline, CDR1 SGHNT and CDR2 YYREEE (reference sequence). The CDR3 DNA sequence: TGTGCCAGCAGCACCACCGGGGAGCTGTTTTTT. Translated: CASSTTGELFF.

V and J are TRBV15 and TRBJ2-4; 9 nucleotides match TRBD2. Per germline, CDR1 LNHNV and CDR2 YYDKDF (reference sequence). With 4 bases clipped from V and 1 base from J, the junction kept 11 bases outside the gene matches. The CDR3 is made up of 18 amino acids. The CDR3 loop is CATSTHQERGAAKNIQYF. DNA of the CDR3: TGTGCCACCAGCACCCATCAAGAGCGGGGGGCGGCCAAAAACATTCAGTACTTC. The variable domain in full, completed from reference TRBV15 and TRBJ2-4, reads DAMVIQNPRYQVTQFGKPVTLSCSQTLNHNVMYWYQQKSSQAPKLLFHYYDKDFNNEADTPDNFQSRRPNTSFCFLDIRSPGLGDTAMYLCATSTHQERGAAKNIQYFGAGTRLSVL.

J is TRBJ2-2 and V is TRBV10-3, with D perhaps matching TRBD1 (5 bases). Germline V CDR1 and CDR2: ENHRY, SYGVKD. The CDR3 is made up of 15 amino acids. V was clipped by 9 bases and J by 4 bases, with 18 bases between them. In DNA, the CDR3 is TGTGCCATTCGCGCTCAGGGTCCGGGCACCGGGGAGCTGTTTTTT. Its translation is CAIRAQGPGTGELFF.

The count of this clone is one. The chain uses TRBV20-1 and TRBJ1-1; D gene unclear. CDR3 length equals 11 residues. Per the germline V gene, CDR1 is DFQATT and CDR2 is SNEGSKA (reference sequence). V was clipped by 1 base and J by 11 bases, with 11 bases between them. In nucleotides, the CDR3 is TGCAGTGCTAGAGGACCACGAAACGCTTTCTTT. Amino acids: CSARGPRNAFF.

The rearrangement links TRBV9 to TRBJ1-1, with D hard to call. From germline, CDR1 is SGDLS and CDR2 YYNGEE. There are 15 residues in the CDR3. V was cut by 0 bases and J by 0 bases, with 9 bases left in between. This chain's CDR3 is CASSVGRTVNTEAFF. CDR3 in DNA: TGTGCCAGCAGCGTAGGAAGGACTGTGAACACTGAAGCTTTCTTT.

This chain links TRBV5-1 with TRBJ1-1; no reliable D call. The CDR3 covers 12 residues. Germline CDR1 reads SGHRS; CDR2 reads YFSETQ. The germline V and J ends were trimmed by 3 bases and 2 bases, with 5 bases remaining between them. CDR3 in DNA: TGCGCCAGCAGCTGGGGAAACACTGAAGCTTTCTTT. The encoded protein is CASSWGNTEAFF.

The DNA for the CDR3 is TGTGCCAGCCATAGGAACCGCGTGAACACTGAAGCTTTCTTT. Amino acid sequence: CASHRNRVNTEAFF. V is TRBV27 and J is TRBJ1-1; D gene uncertain. The CDR3 is made up of 14 amino acids. Germline loops: CDR1 MNHEY, CDR2 SMNVEV (reference sequence). V was pared by 8 bases and J by 0 bases, with 13 bases between.

The CDR3: CASSAGLAGADTQYF. CDR3 DNA: TGCGCCAGCAGCGCGGGACTAGCGGGAGCAGATACGCAGTATTTT. The rearrangement uses TRBV5-1 and TRBJ2-3; 14 bases line up with TRBD2. The CDR3 contains 15 residues. With 4 bases clipped from V and 4 bases from J, the junction kept 2 bases outside the gene matches. The germline CDR1 and CDR2 sequences are SGHRS and YFSETQ.

This clone showed up just a few times. This CDR3 is CASSLFSGAGNQPQHF. The CDR3 DNA follows: TGTGCCAGCAGCTTATTTTCCGGGGCAGGCAATCAGCCCCAGCATTTT. V and J are TRBV7-2 and TRBJ1-5; tentative D call: TRBD1 (5 bases). There are 16 residues in the CDR3. In germline, CDR1 is SGHTA, CDR2 FQGNSA. The V end lost 2 bases, the J end lost 2 bases, and 13 bases lay between the germline ends. The variable domain in full, with the rest retrieved from reference TRBV7-2 and TRBJ1-5, is GAGVSQSPSNKVTEKGKDVELRCDPISGHTALYWYRQSLGQGLEFLIYFQGNSAPDKSGLPSDRFSAERTGGSVSTLTIQRTQQEDSAVYLCASSLFSGAGNQPQHFGDGTRLSIL.

V is TRBV4-3 and J is TRBJ2-5; 7 nucleotides match TRBD1. V lost 0 bases and J lost 4; bases outside the gene matches: 5. The CDR3 is 15 amino acids. CDR1 is LGHNA, CDR2 YSLEER, per germline. CDR3 sequence reads: CASSQETGLAETQYF. The CDR3, as DNA: TGCGCCAGCAGCCAAGAGACAGGGTTAGCAGAGACCCAGTACTTC.

There are a few counts of this clone. The chain uses TRBV4-3 and TRBJ1-3; possible D gene TRBD1, 5 bases. Germline V gene lookup returns CDR1 LGHNA and CDR2 YSLEER. Trimming took off 0 bases at V and 7 bases at J, with 19 bases between the two ends. This CDR3 region has 17 residues. This chain's CDR3 is CASSQDLVRPRGNTIYF. The CDR3 DNA sequence: TGCGCCAGCAGCCAAGATTTGGTACGACCACGGGGGAACACCATATATTTT.

This chain connects TRBV11-2 to TRBJ2-3; no firm D call. There are 11 residues in the CDR3. Per the germline V gene, CDR1 is SGHAT and CDR2 is FQNNGV. Trimming stripped 4 bases from V and 3 bases from J, with 2 bases between. The CDR3 nucleotides are TGTGCCAGCAGCTCTACAGATACGCAGTATTTT. Translated: CASSSTDTQYF.